This entry is about one TCR beta chain. Its antigen is unknown. The data were obtained in a study of shared clonotypes between healthy human individuals. Germline V gives CDR1 LNHDA, CDR2 SQIVND (reference sequence). Trimming at V came to 9 bases and at J to 5 bases, leaving 7 bases not matched to a gene. CDR3 length: 13 residues. Every donor was a Caucasian adult from Nashville, Tennessee. The team ran DNA from unsorted PBMCs on ten immunoSEQ deep assay plates for sequencing. Original processing methods: ImmunoSEQ yielded junction-only sequences lacking quality scores, so filtering differed. TCRdb's table, derived via immunoSEQ multiplex PCR, lists solely in-frame clones and lacks some. That table gives V, J and clone size, and the DNA gave D and trimming. The table has about 600,000 clones, around three quarters seen once. General study results and limits: Specimens sampled were limited to blood, with tissue repertoires likely differing.

The gene calls are TRBV19 and TRBJ1-5; 7 bases align to TRBD1. Specimen: PBMCs. This clonotype was obtained from a middle-aged woman in good health. Some clones in this sample may be carry-over from other donors' samples. The DNA for the CDR3 is TGTGCCAGCCGACAGGGAGATTATCAGCCCCAGCATTTT. Its translation: CASRQGDYQPQHF.